This TCR beta chain stems from a study of T cell clonality in common variable immunodeficiency. Broader study findings: Shared TCRbeta clones were fewer between CVID subjects than controls. The cause of increased CVID clonality remains unclear without subpopulation sequencing.

This clone was detected ten times or more. No antigen is known for it. The CDR3 end is not reached by the read, which stops 3 residues before it; the germline J gene fills it in. Donors gave 5 to 8 ml heparinized peripheral whole blood. The assay was immunoSEQ multiplex PCR, and TCRdb's table has in-frame clones only and misses some. Captured here are tens of thousands of clones, none seen once; the top ten comprise about 1.5%. Germline CDR1 and CDR2: SGHAT and FQNNGV. V lost 3 bases to trimming and J lost 1 base, with 10 bases between them. The CDR3 is made up of 14 amino acids. The rearrangement joins TRBV11-2 to TRBJ2-7; D remains unclear. This clonotype was sampled from a person aged 18 to 75 in good health. Sequenced sample: peripheral blood mononuclear cells. CDR3 bases read: TGTGCCAGCAGCTTCGCGTCCCGATCCTACGAG. This gives the protein CASSFASRSYE. The entire CDR3 protein is CASSFASRSYEQYF.